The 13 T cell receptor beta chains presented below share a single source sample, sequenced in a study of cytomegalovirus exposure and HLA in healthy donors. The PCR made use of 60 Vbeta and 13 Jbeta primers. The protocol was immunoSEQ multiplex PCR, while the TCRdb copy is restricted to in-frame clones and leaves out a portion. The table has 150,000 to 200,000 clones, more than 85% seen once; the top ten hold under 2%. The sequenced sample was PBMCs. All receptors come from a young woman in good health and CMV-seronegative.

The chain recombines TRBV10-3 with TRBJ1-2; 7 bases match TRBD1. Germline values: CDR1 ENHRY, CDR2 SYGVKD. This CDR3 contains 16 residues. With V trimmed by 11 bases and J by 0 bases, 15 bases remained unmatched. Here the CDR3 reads CAASVAGTASNYGYTF. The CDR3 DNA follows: TGTGCCGCGTCCGTGGCCGGGACAGCCTCTAACTATGGCTACACCTTC.

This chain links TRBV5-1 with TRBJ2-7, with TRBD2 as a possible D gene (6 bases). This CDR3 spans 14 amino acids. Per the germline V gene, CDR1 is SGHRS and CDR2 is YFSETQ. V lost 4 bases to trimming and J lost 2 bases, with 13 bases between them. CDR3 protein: CASSPSGSAYEQYF. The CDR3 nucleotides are TGCGCCAGCAGCCCATCCGGGAGCGCCTACGAGCAGTACTTC.

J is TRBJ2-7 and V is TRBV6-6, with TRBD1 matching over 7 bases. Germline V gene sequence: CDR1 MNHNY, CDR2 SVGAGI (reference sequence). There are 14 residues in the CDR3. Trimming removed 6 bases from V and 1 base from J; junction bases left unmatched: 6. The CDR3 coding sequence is TGTGCCAGCAGCTGGACAGGAACTTCCTACGAGCAGTACTTC. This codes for CASSWTGTSYEQYF.

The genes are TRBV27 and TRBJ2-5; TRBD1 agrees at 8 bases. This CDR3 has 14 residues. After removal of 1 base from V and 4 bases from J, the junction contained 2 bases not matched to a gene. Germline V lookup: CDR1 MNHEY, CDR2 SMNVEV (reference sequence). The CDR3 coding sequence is TGTGCCAGCAGTTTATGGGACAGGAGAGAGACCCAGTACTTC. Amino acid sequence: CASSLWDRRETQYF.

In DNA, the CDR3 is TGCGCCAGCAGCTTGGGGGCAGGGGGCACTGAAGCTTTCTTT. Translation: CASSLGAGGTEAFF. This chain uses TRBV5-1 with TRBJ1-1; 7 positions agree with TRBD1. This CDR3 is 14 amino acids long. Germline V lookup: CDR1 SGHRS, CDR2 YFSETQ. V was pared by 0 bases and J by 4 bases, with 3 bases of the junction left unmatched.

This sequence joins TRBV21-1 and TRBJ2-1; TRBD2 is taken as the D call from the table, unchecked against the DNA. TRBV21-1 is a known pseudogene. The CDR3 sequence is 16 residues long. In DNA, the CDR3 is TGTGCCAGCAGCAAAGATTCTAGCGGGGGCTGGGGGGAGCAGTTCTTC. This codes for CASSKDSSGGWGEQFF.

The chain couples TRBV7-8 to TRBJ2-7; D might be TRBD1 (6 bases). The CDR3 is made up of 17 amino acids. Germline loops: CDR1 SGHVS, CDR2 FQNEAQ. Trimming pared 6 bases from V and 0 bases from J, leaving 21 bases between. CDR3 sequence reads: CASSLGPFTGTSYEQYF. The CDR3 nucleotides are TGTGCCAGCAGTCTTGGCCCCTTTACAGGGACCTCCTACGAGCAGTACTTC.

In nucleotides, the CDR3 is TGTGCCACCCGACAGGCTTCAAACACTGAAGCTTTCTTT. It translates to CATRQASNTEAFF. V usage is TRBV10-3 and J usage is TRBJ1-1, with TRBD1 as a possible D gene (6 bases). The CDR3 has 13 residues. Germline V gene data show CDR1 as ENHRY and CDR2 as SYGVKD. Trimming took 10 bases from V and 2 from J, leaving 14 bases between them.

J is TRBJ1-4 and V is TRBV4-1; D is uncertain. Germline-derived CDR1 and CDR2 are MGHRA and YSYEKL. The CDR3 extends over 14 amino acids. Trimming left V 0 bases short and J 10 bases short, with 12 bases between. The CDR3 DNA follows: TGCGCCAGCAGCCAAGATGCGGCATTCGGAAAACTGTTTTTT. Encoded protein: CASSQDAAFGKLFF.

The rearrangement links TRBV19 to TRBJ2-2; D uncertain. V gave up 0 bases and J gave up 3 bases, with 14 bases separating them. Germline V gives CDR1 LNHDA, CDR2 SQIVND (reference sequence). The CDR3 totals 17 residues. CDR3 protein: CASSIDKWSDYTGELFF. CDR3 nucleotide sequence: TGTGCCAGTAGTATAGATAAGTGGTCAGACTACACCGGGGAGCTGTTTTTT.

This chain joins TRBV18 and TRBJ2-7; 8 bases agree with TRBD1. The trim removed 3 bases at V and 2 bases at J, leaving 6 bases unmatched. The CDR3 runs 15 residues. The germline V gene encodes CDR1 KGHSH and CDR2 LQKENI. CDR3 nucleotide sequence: TGTGCCAGCTCACCCCGACAGGGGATGACCTACGAGCAGTACTTC. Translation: CASSPRQGMTYEQYF.

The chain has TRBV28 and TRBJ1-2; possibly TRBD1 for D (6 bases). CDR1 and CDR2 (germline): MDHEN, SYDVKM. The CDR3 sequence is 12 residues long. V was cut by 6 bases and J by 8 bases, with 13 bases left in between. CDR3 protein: CASSPDRRGYTF. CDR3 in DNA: TGTGCCAGCAGCCCAGACAGGAGAGGCTACACCTTC.

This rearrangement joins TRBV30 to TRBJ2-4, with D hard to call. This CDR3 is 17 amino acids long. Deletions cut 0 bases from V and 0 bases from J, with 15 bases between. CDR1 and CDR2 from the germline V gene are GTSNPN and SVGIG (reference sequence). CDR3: CAWSVRTLGLAKNIQYF. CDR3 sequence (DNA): TGTGCCTGGAGTGTACGTACTCTAGGCCTAGCCAAAAACATTCAGTACTTC.